This T cell receptor (beta chain) was recorded in a study of technical replicates of blood from a handful of donors. Germline CDR1 is SGHRS and CDR2 is YFSETQ. The CDR3 has 16 amino acids. With 4 bases clipped from V and 3 bases from J, the junction kept 10 bases outside the gene matches. Sequencing was performed with immunoSEQ multiplex PCR; in TCRdb, only in-frame clones are kept and a portion is missing. The table includes 80,000 or so clones, roughly 94% detected once. Material for sequencing was T cells isolated from PBMCs. The V and J genes are TRBV5-1 and TRBJ2-7, with TRBD2 matching over 10 bases. This TCR came from a human donor in good health. This CDR3 reads CASSPVAGGSIYEQYF. DNA for the CDR3: TGCGCCAGCAGCCCGGTAGCGGGAGGCTCCATCTACGAGCAGTACTTC.